What follows describes a single T cell receptor beta chain. The data were obtained in a study of blood T cells in healthy people across ages. PCR was performed a second time for about 7 to 11 cycles using a sample-barcoded 5' primer and a J-beta primer mix. TCRdb re-called the 5' RACE reads through MiXCR, storing one row per CDR3 protein. Here the sample spans around 800,000 distinct CDR3 sequences, 60% to 80% being singletons. CDR1 MNHEY and CDR2 SVGAGI come from the germline V gene. The CDR3 loop spans 15 amino acids. V dropped 5 bases and J dropped 7; count of bases not matched to a gene: 11. This chain connects TRBV6-5 to TRBJ2-1, with 7 nucleotides matching TRBD1. The receptor's source is a man younger than 45 in good health. The sample comprised blood. The CDR3: CASSKTGNRKNEQFF. As DNA, the CDR3 is TGTGCCAGCAGTAAGACAGGGAATCGAAAGAATGAGCAGTTCTTC.